This is a list of T cell receptor beta chains from one sample in a study of molecular identifiers for immune sequencing clone quantification. TCRdb re-derived calls from the PCR reads in MiXCR, one entry per CDR3 protein. The sample shows tens of thousands of distinct CDR3 sequences, around 20% of them seen only once. Sequenced sample: naive CD8+ T cells from blood, with Jurkat cell RNA spiked in. The receptors derive from a human donor in good health. Some libraries in this study had Jurkat cell RNA spiked in. Each CDR3 is given without its conserved first and last residue.

13 | TRBV5-6 | ASSLALGDEAEAF
13 | TRBV4-1 | ASSLAGPSYNEQF
10 | TRBV24-1 | ATSGEPRELF
15 | TRBV7-9 | ASSPTAAGGPFHEQY
13 | TRBV11-2 | ASSSGRTGISEQF
16 | TRBV7-6 | ASSLASALTGTNSPLH
13 | TRBV4-1 | ASSQERTSGYEQY
12 | TRBV29-1 | SSGLANSHNEQF
12 | TRBV29-1 | SVGLPSGGWAQY
13 | TRBV9 | ASSPADMLQETQY
16 | TRBV3-1 | ASSPHISSIANTGELF
14 | TRBV7-2 | ASSLDGASGIYEQY
11 | TRBV29-1 | SVEGQGNTEAF
12 | TRBV13 | ASSWTGGKETQY
12 | TRBV5-6 | ASSGARAKNIQY
12 | TRBV5-6 | ASSFGQGSDTQY
12 | TRBV30 | AWSHGPSAQPQH
11 | TRBV18 | ASSPVENQPQH
14 | TRBV7-8 | ASSPGGPSRQETQY
12 | TRBV24-1 | ATSGTSRYNEQF
13 | TRBV19 | ASTLNRGNTGELF
13 | TRBV20-1 | SAREPGQKYNEQF
17 | TRBV7-8 | ASSLAVRIQGGTVTEAF
13 | TRBV20-1 | SASFGGGYQETQY
13 | TRBV5-5 | ASSLAEFRGNEQF
13 | TRBV20-1 | SARDLAAAQDTQY
14 | TRBV3-1 | ASSQDWEGATGELF
13 | TRBV7-9 | ASSFGQGALYEQY
14 | TRBV7-2 | ASSPGLAGLNYEQY
15 | TRBV13 | ASSGWTGPNRPYEQY
14 | TRBV28 | ASSTPSEGSAYEQY
13 | TRBV18 | ASSPYRDFTDTQY
14 | TRBV20-1 | SASPSGRVFSHEQY
13 | TRBV18 | ASSPPEIPTGELF
12 | TRBV29-1 | SFERTSFYNEQF